This T cell receptor beta chain was profiled in a study of T cell responses to AZD1222 COVID-19 vaccine. Study-level findings and limits: Among vaccine-associated CD4 TCRs, coverage spanned spike, with dominance at 160-218 and 743-854. The peak T cell response came first, and repertoires were sampled only after it. Compared with day 0, the breadth and depth of the Spike-specific TCR repertoire rose significantly after two doses of AZD1222. Clonal diversity may have been underestimated in mostly white British donors.

Deletions cut 5 bases from V and 7 bases from J, with 7 bases between. The CDR3 is 12 amino acids. Germline-derived CDR1 and CDR2 are SGHDT and YYEEEE. TCRdb's copy holds only in-frame clones and misses some; the assay was immunoSEQ multiplex PCR. Among roughly 160,000 clones listed, around 92% were seen once. Notes on this clone: No antigen is known for it.

The clonotype originates from an adult in good health. This chain links TRBV5-6 with TRBJ1-6; D is ambiguous. The sequencing here drew on peripheral blood, taken on day 0 of MenACWY control vaccination. The CDR3 DNA sequence: TGTGCCAGCAGGGTTCCGAATTCACCCCTCCACTTT. Its protein product is CASRVPNSPLHF.